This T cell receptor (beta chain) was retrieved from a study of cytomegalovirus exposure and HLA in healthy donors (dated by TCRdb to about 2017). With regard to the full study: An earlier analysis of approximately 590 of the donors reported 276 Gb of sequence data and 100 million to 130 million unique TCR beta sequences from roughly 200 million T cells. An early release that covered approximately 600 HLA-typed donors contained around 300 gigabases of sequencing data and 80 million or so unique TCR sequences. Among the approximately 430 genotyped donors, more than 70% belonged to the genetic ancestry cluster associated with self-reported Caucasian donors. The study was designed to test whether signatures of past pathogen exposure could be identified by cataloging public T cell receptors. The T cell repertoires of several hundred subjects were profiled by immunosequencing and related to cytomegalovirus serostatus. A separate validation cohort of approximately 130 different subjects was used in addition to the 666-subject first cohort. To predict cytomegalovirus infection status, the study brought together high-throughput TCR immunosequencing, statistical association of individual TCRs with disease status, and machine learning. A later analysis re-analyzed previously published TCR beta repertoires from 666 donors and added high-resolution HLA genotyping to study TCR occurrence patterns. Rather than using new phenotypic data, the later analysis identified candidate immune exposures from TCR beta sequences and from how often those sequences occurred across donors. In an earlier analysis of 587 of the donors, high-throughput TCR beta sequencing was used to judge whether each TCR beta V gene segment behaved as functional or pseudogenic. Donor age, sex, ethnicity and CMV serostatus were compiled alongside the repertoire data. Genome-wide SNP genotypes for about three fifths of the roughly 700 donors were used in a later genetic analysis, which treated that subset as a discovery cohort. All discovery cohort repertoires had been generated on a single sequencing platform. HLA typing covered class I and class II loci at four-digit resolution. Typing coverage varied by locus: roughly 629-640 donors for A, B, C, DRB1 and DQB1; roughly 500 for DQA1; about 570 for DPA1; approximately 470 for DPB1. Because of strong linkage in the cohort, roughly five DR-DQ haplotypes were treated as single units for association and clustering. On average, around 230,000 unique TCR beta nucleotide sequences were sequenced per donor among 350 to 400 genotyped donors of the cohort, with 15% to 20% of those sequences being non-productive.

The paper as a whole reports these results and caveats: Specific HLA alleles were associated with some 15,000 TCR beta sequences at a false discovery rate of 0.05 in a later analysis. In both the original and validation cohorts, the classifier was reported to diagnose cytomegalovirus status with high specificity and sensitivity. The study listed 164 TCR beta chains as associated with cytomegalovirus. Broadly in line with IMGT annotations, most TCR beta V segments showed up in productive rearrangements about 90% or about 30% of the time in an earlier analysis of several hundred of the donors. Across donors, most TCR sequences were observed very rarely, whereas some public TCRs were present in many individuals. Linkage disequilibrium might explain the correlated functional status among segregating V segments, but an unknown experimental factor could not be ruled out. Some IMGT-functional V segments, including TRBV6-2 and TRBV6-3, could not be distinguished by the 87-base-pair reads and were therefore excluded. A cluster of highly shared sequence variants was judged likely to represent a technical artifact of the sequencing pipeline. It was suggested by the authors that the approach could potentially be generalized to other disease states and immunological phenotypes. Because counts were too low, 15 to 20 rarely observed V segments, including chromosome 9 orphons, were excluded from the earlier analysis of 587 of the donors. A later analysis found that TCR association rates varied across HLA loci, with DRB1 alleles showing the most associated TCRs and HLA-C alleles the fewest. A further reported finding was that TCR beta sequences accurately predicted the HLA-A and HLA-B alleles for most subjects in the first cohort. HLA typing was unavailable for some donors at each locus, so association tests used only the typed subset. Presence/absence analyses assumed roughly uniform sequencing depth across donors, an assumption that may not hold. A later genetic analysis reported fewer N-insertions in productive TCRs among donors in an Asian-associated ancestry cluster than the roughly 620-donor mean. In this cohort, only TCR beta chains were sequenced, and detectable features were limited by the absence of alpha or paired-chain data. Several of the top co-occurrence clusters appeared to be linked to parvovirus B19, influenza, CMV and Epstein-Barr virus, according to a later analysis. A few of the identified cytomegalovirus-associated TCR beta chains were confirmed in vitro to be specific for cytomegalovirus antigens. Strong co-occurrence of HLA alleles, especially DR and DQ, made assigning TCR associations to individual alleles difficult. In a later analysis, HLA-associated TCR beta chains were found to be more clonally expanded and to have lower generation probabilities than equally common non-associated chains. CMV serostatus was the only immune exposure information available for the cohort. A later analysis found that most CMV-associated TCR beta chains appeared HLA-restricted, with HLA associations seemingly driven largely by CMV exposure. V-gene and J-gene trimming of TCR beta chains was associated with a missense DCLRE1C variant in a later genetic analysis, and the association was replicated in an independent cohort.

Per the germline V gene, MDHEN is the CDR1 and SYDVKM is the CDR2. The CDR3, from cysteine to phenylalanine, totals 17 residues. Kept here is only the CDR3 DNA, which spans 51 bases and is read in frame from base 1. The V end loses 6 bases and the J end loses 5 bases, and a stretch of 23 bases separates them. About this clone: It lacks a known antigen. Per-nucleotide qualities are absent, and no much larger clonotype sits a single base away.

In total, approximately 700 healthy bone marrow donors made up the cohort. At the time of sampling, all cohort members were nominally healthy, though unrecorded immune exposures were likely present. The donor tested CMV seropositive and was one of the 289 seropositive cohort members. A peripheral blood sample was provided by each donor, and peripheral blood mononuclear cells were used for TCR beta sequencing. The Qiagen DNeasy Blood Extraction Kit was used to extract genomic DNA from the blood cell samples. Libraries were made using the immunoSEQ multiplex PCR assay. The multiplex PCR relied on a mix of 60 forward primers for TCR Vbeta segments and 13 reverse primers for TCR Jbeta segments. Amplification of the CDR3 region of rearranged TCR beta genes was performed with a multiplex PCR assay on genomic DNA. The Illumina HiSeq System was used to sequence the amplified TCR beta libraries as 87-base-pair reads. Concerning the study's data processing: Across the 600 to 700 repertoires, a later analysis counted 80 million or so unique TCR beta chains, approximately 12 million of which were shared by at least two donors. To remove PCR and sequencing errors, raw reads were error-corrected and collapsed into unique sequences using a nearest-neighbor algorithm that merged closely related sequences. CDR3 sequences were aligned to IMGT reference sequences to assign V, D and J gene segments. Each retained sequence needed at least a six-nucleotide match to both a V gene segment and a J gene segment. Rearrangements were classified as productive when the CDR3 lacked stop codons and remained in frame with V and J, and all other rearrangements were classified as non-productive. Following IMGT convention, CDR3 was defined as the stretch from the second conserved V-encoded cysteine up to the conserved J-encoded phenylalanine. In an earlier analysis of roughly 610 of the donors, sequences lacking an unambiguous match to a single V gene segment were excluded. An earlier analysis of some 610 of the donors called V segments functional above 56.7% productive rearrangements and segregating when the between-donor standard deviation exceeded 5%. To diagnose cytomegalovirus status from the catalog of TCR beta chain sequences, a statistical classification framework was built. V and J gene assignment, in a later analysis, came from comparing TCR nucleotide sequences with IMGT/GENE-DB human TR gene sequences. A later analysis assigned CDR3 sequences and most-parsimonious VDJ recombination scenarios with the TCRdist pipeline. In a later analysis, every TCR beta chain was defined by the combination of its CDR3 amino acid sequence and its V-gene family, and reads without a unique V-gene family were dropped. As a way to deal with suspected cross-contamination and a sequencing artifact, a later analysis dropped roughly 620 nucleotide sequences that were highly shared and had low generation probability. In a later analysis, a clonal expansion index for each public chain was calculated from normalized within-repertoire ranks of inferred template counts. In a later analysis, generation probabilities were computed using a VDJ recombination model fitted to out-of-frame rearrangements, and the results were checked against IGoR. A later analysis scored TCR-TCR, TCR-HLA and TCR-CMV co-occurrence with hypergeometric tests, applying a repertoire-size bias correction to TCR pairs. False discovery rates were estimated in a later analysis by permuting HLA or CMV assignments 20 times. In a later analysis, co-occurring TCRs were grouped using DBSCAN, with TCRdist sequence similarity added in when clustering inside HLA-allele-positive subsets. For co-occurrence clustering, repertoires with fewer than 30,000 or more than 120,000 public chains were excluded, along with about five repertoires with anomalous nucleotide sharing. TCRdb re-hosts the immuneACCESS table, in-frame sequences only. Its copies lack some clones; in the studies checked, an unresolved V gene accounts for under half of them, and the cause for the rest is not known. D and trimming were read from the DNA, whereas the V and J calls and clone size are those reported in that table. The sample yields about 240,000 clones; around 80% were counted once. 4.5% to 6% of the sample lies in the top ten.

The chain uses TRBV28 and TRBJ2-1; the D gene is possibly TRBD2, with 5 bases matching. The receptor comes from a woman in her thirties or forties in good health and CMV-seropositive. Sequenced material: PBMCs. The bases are TGTGCCAGCAGCCCCCTCTGGGGTAGGACTTTGAACAATGAGCAGTTCTTC. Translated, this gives CASSPLWGRTLNNEQFF.